The 31 T cell receptor beta chains listed next were all sequenced from one sample in a study of early T cells in non-severe SARS-CoV-2 infection. MiXCR was run by TCRdb on the 5' RACE reads, yielding one entry per CDR3 protein. Here the sample spans tens of thousands of distinct CDR3 sequences, 5% to 5.5% being singletons. The source material was whole blood. These receptors all stem from an adult who was a healthcare worker with PCR-confirmed SARS-CoV-2 infection or an uninfected control (not recorded which).

This clonotype was counted only a few times. The chain links TRBV10-3 to TRBJ2-1; 10 bases map to TRBD2. J lost 8 bases, V lost 6 bases, and 10 bases had no gene match. The CDR3 consists of 15 residues. CDR1 is ENHRY and CDR2 is SYGVKD in the germline V gene. The chain's CDR3 is CAIRGSGRAVDEQFF. As DNA, the CDR3 is TGTGCCATCAGAGGGAGCGGGAGGGCCGTCGATGAGCAGTTCTTC.

In this sample, this clonotype turned up many times. J is TRBJ2-7 and V is TRBV11-2, with a possible D match to TRBD2 (6 bases). Trimming removed 0 bases from V and 3 bases from J, with 12 bases in between. CDR3 length: 15 amino acids. CDR1 SGHAT and CDR2 FQNNGV come from the germline V gene. CDR3 residues: CASSLEPGDHYEQYF. The CDR3, as DNA: TGTGCCAGCAGCTTAGAGCCGGGAGACCACTACGAGCAGTACTTC.

This clonotype has a count of ten or more. The chain is built from TRBV4-2 and TRBJ1-1; D is undetermined. With 1 base removed from V and 5 bases from J, the gap between germline ends came to 14 bases. There are 15 residues in the CDR3. Per germline, CDR1 LGHNA and CDR2 YNFKEQ. CDR3 in DNA: TGTGCCAGCAGCCAAGGTTCGCGGGGAGGGACTGAAGCTTTCTTT. It translates to CASSQGSRGGTEAFF.

This clonotype has at least ten counts. The chain links TRBV29-1 to TRBJ2-3; D may be TRBD1 or TRBD2 (5 bases each). Germline CDR1 reads SQVTM; CDR2 reads ANQGSEA. The CDR3 is 15 residues long. V lost 6 bases and J lost 1, with 17 bases in between. Here the CDR3 reads CSVPPRGTGTDTQYF. The CDR3 region has the DNA TGCAGCGTCCCTCCGAGGGGAACGGGCACAGATACGCAGTATTTT.

The chain uses TRBV7-9 and TRBJ2-7, with 11 positions matching TRBD2. The J segment lost 5 bases and the V segment lost 5 bases, leaving 5 bases of the junction unmatched. The CDR3 is 14 residues long. In germline, CDR1 is SEHNR, CDR2 FQNEAQ (reference sequence). The chain's CDR3 is CASSVSGRANEQYF. CDR3 coding DNA: TGTGCCAGCAGCGTTAGCGGGAGGGCCAACGAGCAGTACTTC.

This clonotype was recorded many times. This chain joins TRBV12-3 or TRBV12-4 and TRBJ2-7, with 9 bases that match TRBD1. The V and J ends lost 5 bases and 2 bases, in that order; junction bases with no gene match: 7. The CDR3 is 15 residues long. CDR3 residues: CASSPDRGIPYEQYF. The CDR3, as DNA: TGTGCCAGCAGTCCCGACAGGGGGATACCCTACGAGCAGTACTTC.

In this sample, this clonotype turned up many times. The chain uses TRBV11-2 and TRBJ2-7; 7 bases are shared with TRBD2. After removal of 4 bases from V and 0 bases from J, the junction contained 3 bases not matched to a gene. The length of the CDR3 is 14 residues. From germline, CDR1 is SGHAT and CDR2 FQNNGV. CDR3 DNA sequence: TGTGCCAGCAGCTCTAGCGGAAGCTCCTACGAGCAGTACTTC. This sequence encodes CASSSSGSSYEQYF.

This clonotype was detected ten times or more. This chain joins TRBV11-1 and TRBJ2-2; 12 bases agree with TRBD2. This CDR3 comprises 15 residues. V lost 4 bases to trimming and J lost 6 bases; unmatched junction nucleotides: 3. CDR1 and CDR2 (germline): SGHAT, FQDESV (reference sequence). CDR3 sequence (DNA): TGTGCCAGCAGCTCGACTAGCGGGAGAGCCGGGGAGCTGTTTTTT. This sequence encodes CASSSTSGRAGELFF.

This clonotype was counted at least ten times. The V gene is TRBV7-3, the J gene TRBJ1-2; a weak D match, TRBD1 (5 bases). This CDR3 spans 13 amino acids. Germline CDR1 and CDR2: SGHTA and FQGTGA. V lost 5 bases and J lost 8, with 15 bases in between. The CDR3 reads CASSPQGGGGYTF. The CDR3 DNA sequence: TGTGCCAGCAGCCCTCAGGGTGGCGGGGGCTACACCTTC.

Here the CDR3 DNA reads TGCAGTGCCAGGGAGGCGGGACCCTACGAGCAGTACTTC. Residues: CSAREAGPYEQYF. The gene calls are TRBV20-1 and TRBJ2-7; possible D gene TRBD2, 6 bases. The ends were cut back, 6 bases at V and 2 bases at J, with 14 bases in the middle. Germline-derived CDR1 and CDR2 are DFQATT and SNEGSKA (reference sequence). The CDR3 is made up of 13 amino acids.

This clonotype came up many times. The chain employs TRBV7-2 and TRBJ2-5, with no clear D. The CDR3 is 17 amino acids. Per the germline V gene, CDR1 is SGHTA and CDR2 is FQGNSA. Trimming shortened V by 5 bases and J by 0 bases, and 19 bases separated the two germline ends. The CDR3, as DNA: TGTGCCAGCAGCCCCCAGCCGAGAAATTTGTACCAAGAGACCCAGTACTTC. Translated, it gives CASSPQPRNLYQETQYF.

The V and J genes are TRBV4-2 and TRBJ2-3, with 15 positions matching TRBD2. The CDR3 has 18 residues. The J segment lost 2 bases and the V segment lost 4 bases, leaving 7 bases of the junction unmatched. Germline V gene data show CDR1 as LGHNA and CDR2 as YNFKEQ. The CDR3 sequence: CASSLAGTSGRNTDTQYF. The CDR3 DNA reads TGTGCCAGCAGCCTGGCCGGGACTAGCGGGAGGAACACAGATACGCAGTATTTT.

This clonotype was seen many times. The chain combines TRBV2 with TRBJ2-3, with TRBD1 as a possible D gene (5 bases). The CDR3 is made up of 12 amino acids. CDR1 is SNHLY, CDR2 FYNNEI, per germline. The CDR3 region has the DNA TGTGTGGGGCAATATAGCACAGATACGCAGTATTTT. It encodes CVGQYSTDTQYF.

V and J are TRBV29-1 and TRBJ2-7; D is perhaps TRBD1 (7 bases). The CDR3 covers 13 residues. Per the germline V gene, CDR1 is SQVTM and CDR2 is ANQGSEA. V lost 6 bases and J lost 3, with 15 bases in between. The CDR3 loop reads CSVAGQNIYEQYF. CDR3 in DNA: TGCAGCGTCGCGGGACAGAACATCTACGAGCAGTACTTC.

This clonotype was observed once. A much larger clonotype is one base distant, so this may be a read error. This sequence joins TRBV24-1 and TRBJ2-3, with TRBD2 matching over 14 bases. This CDR3 has 16 amino acids. Germline V gene data show CDR1 as KGHDR and CDR2 as SFDVKD. The CDR3 DNA is TGTGCCATCAGTGTTACGGGACTAGCGGGAGAAGATACGCAGTATTTT. It yields the protein CAISVTGLAGEDTQYF.

In this sample, this clonotype turned up a few times. The rearrangement joins TRBV3-1 to TRBJ2-1; D gene unclear. CDR3 length equals 15 residues. V was shortened by 0 bases and J by 5 bases, with 11 bases between the two germline ends. CDR1 and CDR2 (germline): LGHDT, YNNKEL (reference sequence). CDR3 residues: CASSQESYQNNEQFF. CDR3 nucleotide sequence: TGTGCCAGCAGCCAAGAATCCTATCAGAACAATGAGCAGTTCTTC.

This clonotype was seen many times. CDR3 loop: CSARPHQETQYF. CDR3 DNA: TGCAGCGCCAGACCCCACCAAGAGACCCAGTACTTC. This chain joins TRBV29-1 and TRBJ2-5; D unclear. Germline lookup yields CDR1 SQVTM and CDR2 ANQGSEA. The V gene lost 7 bases and the J gene lost 0 bases, with 9 bases spanning the gap. This CDR3 contains 12 residues.

This clonotype was picked up a small number of times. The J gene is TRBJ1-2, the V gene TRBV6-5; possible D gene TRBD1, 5 bases. This CDR3 comprises 13 residues. Germline V CDR1 and CDR2: MNHEY, SVGAGI. The V end lost 6 bases, the J end lost 6 bases, and 14 bases lay between the germline ends. The CDR3 reads CASRNRDGDGYTF. The CDR3 DNA follows: TGTGCCAGCAGAAACCGGGACGGCGATGGCTACACCTTC.

This clonotype has a count of ten or more. V and J are TRBV20-1 and TRBJ2-5; 9 bases agree with TRBD1. V shed 8 bases, J shed 4 bases, and the junction held 2 bases outside the gene matches. CDR1 DFQATT and CDR2 SNEGSKA come from the germline V gene (reference sequence). CDR3 length: 11 amino acids. This CDR3 is CSTTGGETQYF. For the CDR3, the DNA is TGCAGTACGACAGGGGGAGAGACCCAGTACTTC.

This clonotype was observed many times. V and J are TRBV3-1 and TRBJ2-3, with 13 bases fitting TRBD2. Germline assignment: CDR1 LGHDT and CDR2 YNNKEL (reference sequence). J gave up 6 bases and V 5 bases, and 5 bases lay outside the gene matches. The length of the CDR3 is 15 residues. The CDR3 DNA is TGTGCCAGCAGCGCCGGACTAGCGGGAGCGGATACGCAGTATTTT. This gives the protein CASSAGLAGADTQYF.

A remark on this clonotype: A much larger clone lies one base from this, so it may be a read error. Likely a read error: the CDR3 ends without its conserved phenylalanine or tryptophan. V usage is TRBV7-3 and J usage is TRBJ2-3; 14 nucleotides align to TRBD2. This CDR3 comprises 16 residues. Looked up from germline, CDR1 is SGHTA and CDR2 is FQGTGA. V lost 4 bases to trimming and J lost 5 bases; unmatched junction nucleotides: 5. CDR3 DNA sequence: TGTGCCAGCAGCTCGGGACTAGCGGGAGACGGAGATACGCAGTATCTT. Amino acids: CASSSGLAGDGDTQYL.

This clonotype occurred many times. The chain recombines TRBV11-2 with TRBJ2-7, with D unclear. This CDR3 is 14 amino acids long. V shed 2 bases and J shed 2 bases, with 10 bases lying between them. The germline gives CDR1 SGHAT, CDR2 FQNNGV. Here the CDR3 reads CASSLLEGTYEQYF. Here the CDR3 DNA reads TGTGCCAGCAGCTTACTAGAAGGTACCTACGAGCAGTACTTC. The complete variable domain, with remaining parts taken from reference TRBV11-2 and TRBJ2-7, reads EAGVAQSPRYKIIEKRQSVAFWCNPISGHATLYWYQQILGQGPKLLIQFQNNGVVDDSQLPKDRFSAERLKGVDSTLKIQPAKLEDSAVYLCASSLLEGTYEQYFGPGTRLTVT.

The gene calls are TRBV6-5 and TRBJ2-5; 7 bases fit TRBD2. CDR1 is MNHEY, CDR2 SVGAGI, per germline. The CDR3 covers 17 residues. With 1 base clipped from V and 1 base from J, the junction kept 9 bases outside the gene matches. CDR3 loop: CASSYWVSGVSQETQYF. The CDR3 nucleotides read TGTGCCAGCAGTTACTGGGTGAGCGGGGTAAGCCAAGAGACCCAGTACTTC.

The sample holds many counts of this clonotype. The chain combines TRBV29-1 with TRBJ2-6; tentatively, D is TRBD1 (5 bases). This CDR3 has 15 amino acids. From germline, CDR1 is SQVTM and CDR2 ANQGSEA. V was clipped by 4 bases and J by 0 bases, with 10 bases between them. CDR3 sequence reads: CSVGSTGSGANVLTF. The CDR3 nucleotides are TGCAGCGTTGGTTCAACAGGCTCTGGGGCCAACGTCCTGACTTTC.

This clonotype has ten or more counts. V and J are TRBV6-2 or TRBV6-3 and TRBJ2-1; 7 bases are a match to TRBD2. Germline lookup yields CDR1 MNHEY and CDR2 SVGEGT. The length of the CDR3 is 16 residues. Trimming at V came to 4 bases and at J to 5 bases, leaving 11 bases not matched to a gene. The CDR3 bases are TGTGCCAGCAGTTCCGCGCAGGGAGGGAGGCACAATGAGCAGTTCTTC. This encodes CASSSAQGGRHNEQFF.

This chain uses TRBV12-3 or TRBV12-4 with TRBJ1-1; D gene unclear. CDR3 length: 11 amino acids. Trimming stripped 6 bases from V and 10 bases from J, with 12 bases between. CDR3 amino acids: CASRQKKRAFF. The CDR3 nucleotides read TGTGCCAGCAGACAGAAAAAGAGAGCTTTCTTT.

This clonotype came up many times. The V and J genes are TRBV3-1 and TRBJ1-1; 7 bases agree with TRBD1. Unmatched junction bases numbered 8, after V lost 4 bases and J lost 9 bases. Germline V CDR1 and CDR2: LGHDT, YNNKEL (reference sequence). CDR3 length: 13 residues. The CDR3, as DNA: TGTGCCAGCAGCCCAGGGGGGACTGTAAAAGCTTTCTTT. This sequence encodes CASSPGGTVKAFF.

This clonotype was picked up many times. The J gene is TRBJ2-1, the V gene TRBV10-3, with D possibly TRBD1 on 6 matching bases. V was pared by 8 bases and J by 0 bases, with 14 bases between. CDR1 and CDR2 from the germline V gene are ENHRY and SYGVKD. This CDR3 region has 15 residues. CDR3 amino acids: CAIQGDTSSYNEQFF. CDR3 in DNA: TGTGCCATCCAAGGGGACACCAGCTCCTACAATGAGCAGTTCTTC.

Only a few counts were recorded for this clonotype. The chain uses TRBV6-1 and TRBJ2-4; TRBD2 aligns across 12 bases. Unmatched junction bases numbered 7, after V lost 4 bases and J lost 6 bases. Germline CDR1 MNHNS, CDR2 SASEGT. The length of the CDR3 is 16 residues. CDR3 nucleotides: TGTGCCAGCAGTGGTCTAGCGGGAGGGGGGGTAAACATTCAGTACTTC. Translation: CASSGLAGGGVNIQYF.

Regarding this clonotype: With a much larger clone just one base away, this may be a read error. The chain has TRBV3-1 and TRBJ1-1, with D perhaps matching TRBD1 (5 bases). Germline values: CDR1 LGHDT, CDR2 YNNKEL (reference sequence). The CDR3 sequence is 15 residues long. The CDR3 DNA reads TGTGCCGGCAGCCCCGGGGGGAGAATGAACACTGAAGCTTTCTTT. Translation: CAGSPGGRMNTEAFF.

In this sample, this clonotype turned up a few times. This chain joins TRBV5-4 and TRBJ2-7, with a weak D call TRBD1 (5 bases). The V gene's germline CDR1 is SGHNT and CDR2 YYREEE (reference sequence). V was pared by 4 bases and J by 6 bases, with 11 bases between. This CDR3 has 12 residues. The CDR3 loop is CASSPYRGEQYF. Here the CDR3 DNA reads TGTGCCAGCAGCCCGTATAGGGGCGAGCAGTACTTC.